These 22 T cell receptor beta chains were all obtained from the same sample, sequenced in a study of CD8 T cells in Susac syndrome. RNA totalling about 0.45 to 1 ug underwent reverse transcription with random hexamers. TCRdb reprocessed the immunoSEQ multiplex PCR reads via MiXCR and lists one record per CDR3 protein. This sample yields approximately 150,000 distinct CDR3 sequences, of which approximately 94% are seen a single time; roughly 0.099% belongs to the top ten. The sequencing sample was made of CD4+ T cells from PBMCs. Receptors originate from a human donor with multiple sclerosis.

The chain links TRBV18 to TRBJ2-7; D not resolved. The CDR3 is 15 amino acids. Deletions cut 0 bases from V and 0 bases from J, with 9 bases between. CDR1 is KGHSH and CDR2 is LQKENI in the germline V gene. This chain's CDR3 is CASSPPSMPSYEQYF. The CDR3, as DNA: TGTGCCAGCTCACCACCGAGTATGCCCTCCTACGAGCAGTACTTC.

The rearrangement links TRBV19 to TRBJ1-1; 9 bases agree with TRBD1. The CDR3 has 14 amino acids. Germline loops: CDR1 LNHDA, CDR2 SQIVND (reference sequence). J lost 1 base, V lost 5 bases, and 2 bases had no gene match. DNA for the CDR3: TGTGCCAGTAGTTGGGACAGGGCGAACACTGAAGCTTTCTTT. It codes for CASSWDRANTEAFF. The whole variable domain, remainder taken from reference TRBV19 and TRBJ1-1, is DGGITQSPKYLFRKEGQNVTLSCEQNLNHDAMYWYRQDPGQGLRLIYYSQIVNDFQKGDIAEGYSVSREKKESFPLTVTSAQKNPTAFYLCASSWDRANTEAFFGQGTRLTVV.

The J gene is TRBJ2-7, the V gene TRBV7-9, with a weak D call TRBD1 (6 bases). Trimming shortened V by 6 bases and J by 1 base, and 13 bases separated the two germline ends. This CDR3 has 14 residues. Per the germline V gene, CDR1 is SEHNR and CDR2 is FQNEAQ (reference sequence). The CDR3 loop reads CASSPGHLSYEQYF. DNA for the CDR3: TGTGCCAGCAGTCCGGGACACCTTTCCTACGAGCAGTACTTC.

This sequence joins TRBV18 and TRBJ1-1, with D uncertain. CDR3 length: 15 amino acids. CDR1 and CDR2 (germline): KGHSH, LQKENI. Trimming shortened V by 2 bases and J by 0 bases, and 10 bases separated the two germline ends. The CDR3 nucleotides read TGTGCCAGCTCACCAAATTTGGGCATGAACACTGAAGCTTTCTTT. Translating it yields CASSPNLGMNTEAFF.

The chain joins TRBV7-8 to TRBJ2-5; D not resolved. Between the trimmed V and J ends, which lost 5 bases and 9 bases, there was a span of 16 bases. Germline V gene data show CDR1 as SGHVS and CDR2 as FQNEAQ. The CDR3 sequence is 13 residues long. CDR3 in amino acids: CASSLQRQGAQYF. The CDR3, as DNA: TGTGCCAGCAGCCTACAAAGGCAAGGAGCCCAGTACTTC.

This chain connects TRBV30 to TRBJ2-3, with D unclear. The CDR3 loop spans 12 amino acids. V lost 4 bases and J lost 1, with 6 bases in between. Germline CDR1 reads GTSNPN; CDR2 reads SVGIG (reference sequence). CDR3 amino acids: CAWMTGTDTQYF. DNA for the CDR3: TGTGCCTGGATGACGGGCACAGATACGCAGTATTTT.

The chain carries TRBV5-1 and TRBJ1-2; 9 nucleotides agree with TRBD1. Germline values: CDR1 SGHRS, CDR2 YFSETQ. This CDR3 is built from 17 residues. The V and J ends lost 4 bases and 3 bases, in that order; junction bases with no gene match: 13. The CDR3 spells CASSPDPRDRDHYGYTF. CDR3 bases: TGCGCCAGCAGCCCGGACCCCCGGGACAGGGACCACTATGGCTACACCTTC.

This chain links TRBV5-6 with TRBJ2-5; TRBD1 is a possible D gene (5 bases). Per germline, CDR1 SGHDT and CDR2 YYEEEE. Trimming pared 0 bases from V and 1 base from J, leaving 7 bases between. This CDR3 has 14 amino acids. CDR3 sequence reads: CASSLGQRQETQYF. In nucleotides, the CDR3 is TGTGCCAGCAGCTTGGGACAGCGCCAAGAGACCCAGTACTTC.

This chain joins TRBV28 and TRBJ1-1; D gene uncertain. Germline CDR1 and CDR2: MDHEN and SYDVKM. V was clipped by 7 bases and J by 2 bases, with 11 bases between them. The CDR3 loop spans 13 amino acids. In DNA, the CDR3 is TGTGCCAGCATAAGGCAGCAAAACACTGAAGCTTTCTTT. Its protein is CASIRQQNTEAFF.

The rearrangement uses TRBV7-2 and TRBJ2-4; TRBD1 agrees at 8 bases. V shed 3 bases, J shed 0 bases, and the junction held 10 bases outside the gene matches. The CDR3 is 18 amino acids. The germline V gene encodes CDR1 SGHTA and CDR2 FQGNSA. As DNA, the CDR3 is TGTGCCAGCAGCTTTCTCCCGGACAGGGCACTAGCCAAAAACATTCAGTACTTC. Encoded protein: CASSFLPDRALAKNIQYF.

The chain couples TRBV11-3 to TRBJ2-5; D not certain. Per the germline V gene, CDR1 is SGHNT and CDR2 is YENEEA. Trimming took 0 bases from V and 2 from J, leaving 7 bases between them. The CDR3 has 14 amino acids. The CDR3 region is CASSLDSFQETQYF. The DNA of the CDR3 is TGTGCCAGCAGCTTAGATAGCTTTCAAGAGACCCAGTACTTC.

The chain is built from TRBV9 and TRBJ2-5, with D possibly matching TRBD2 (6 bases). V lost 5 bases, J lost 4 bases, and 15 bases lay in between. The CDR3 is 14 residues long. Germline V gene data show CDR1 as SGDLS and CDR2 as YYNGEE. CDR3 coding DNA: TGTGCCAGCAGTAGCGGATCCTTGGGAGAGACCCAGTACTTC. Protein product: CASSSGSLGETQYF.

This chain uses TRBV20-1 with TRBJ2-5; TRBD2 aligns across 11 bases. Losses at the gene ends were 4 bases for V and 3 bases for J; bases not matched to a gene: 4. The CDR3 contains 14 residues. Per the germline V gene, CDR1 is DFQATT and CDR2 is SNEGSKA (reference sequence). The CDR3 spells CSATPGLAEETQYF. The CDR3 DNA is TGCAGTGCTACTCCGGGACTAGCGGAAGAGACCCAGTACTTC.

The chain couples TRBV19 to TRBJ2-5; D not certain. CDR3 length equals 12 residues. Trimming took off 1 base at V and 5 bases at J, with 5 bases between the two ends. Germline V CDR1 and CDR2: LNHDA, SQIVND (reference sequence). As DNA, the CDR3 is TGTGCCAGTAGTATAGCGGGCGAGACCCAGTACTTC. Its protein is CASSIAGETQYF.

The rearrangement links TRBV9 to TRBJ2-5; 13 bases are shared with TRBD2. CDR3 length: 17 residues. With 3 bases clipped from V and 5 bases from J, the junction kept 10 bases outside the gene matches. Germline V CDR1 and CDR2: SGDLS, YYNGEE. The CDR3 region is CASSASSGLAGTETQYF. In nucleotides, the CDR3 is TGTGCCAGCAGCGCCAGTTCGGGACTAGCGGGAACGGAGACCCAGTACTTC.

This clonotype was picked up one time. CDR3 loop: CASSSSGLSYNEQFF. DNA of the CDR3: TGTGCCAGCAGTTCAAGCGGGCTCTCCTACAATGAGCAGTTCTTC. This rearrangement joins TRBV6-5 to TRBJ2-1; TRBD2 might be the D (6 bases). Between the trimmed V and J ends, which lost 4 bases and 0 bases, there was a span of 10 bases. Germline V gene sequence: CDR1 MNHEY, CDR2 SVGAGI. The CDR3 extends over 15 amino acids.

V and J are TRBV15 and TRBJ2-7, with 9 bases lining up with TRBD1. The CDR3 totals 13 residues. CDR1 is LNHNV, CDR2 YYDKDF, per germline (reference sequence). The J segment lost 11 bases and the V segment lost 4 bases, leaving 9 bases of the junction unmatched. CDR3 in DNA: TGTGCCACCAGCAAACAGGGGGCGGCCGTGAAGTACTTC. Translated: CATSKQGAAVKYF.

The rearrangement joins TRBV6-6 to TRBJ2-7; tentatively, D is TRBD2 (6 bases). CDR3 length: 15 residues. CDR1 and CDR2 (germline): MNHNY, SVGAGI (reference sequence). The germline V and J ends were trimmed by 7 bases and 2 bases, with 18 bases remaining between them. CDR3: CASKGGAAGPYEQYF. CDR3 DNA: TGTGCCAGCAAAGGTGGGGCGGCGGGGCCCTACGAGCAGTACTTC.

V usage is TRBV5-4 and J usage is TRBJ2-5; 9 bases agree with TRBD1. Germline trimming cut 4 bases from V and 8 bases from J; bases unmatched to any gene: 6. This CDR3 region has 13 residues. The germline V gene encodes CDR1 SGHNT and CDR2 YYREEE (reference sequence). The CDR3: CASSAKDRGTQYF. The CDR3 region has the DNA TGTGCCAGCAGCGCGAAGGACAGGGGAACCCAGTACTTC.

The rearrangement links TRBV18 to TRBJ1-1, with 8 positions matching TRBD1. The trim removed 4 bases at V and 5 bases at J, leaving 9 bases unmatched. Looked up from germline, CDR1 is KGHSH and CDR2 is LQKENI. CDR3 length: 15 amino acids. The CDR3 bases are TGTGCCAGCTCACGCGAGATGACAGGGGAGACTGAAGCTTTCTTT. Encoded protein: CASSREMTGETEAFF.

The rearrangement joins TRBV7-6 to TRBJ1-1; 9 bases are a match to TRBD1. The CDR3 runs to 14 residues. V shed 4 bases and J 11 bases; nucleotides not matched to a gene: 11. Germline V gene lookup returns CDR1 SGHVS and CDR2 FNYEAQ. CDR3 coding DNA: TGTGCCAGCAGCTCGTCCGGGACAGGGTCATATGCTTTCTTT. Translation gives CASSSSGTGSYAFF.

This chain connects TRBV20-1 to TRBJ1-1; unclear D gene. Looked up from germline, CDR1 is DFQATT and CDR2 is SNEGSKA (reference sequence). The CDR3 length is 13 residues. Trimming cost V 1 base and J 1 base, with 7 bases left between them. CDR3 in DNA: TGCAGTGCTAGAGTTGAATGGAACACTGAAGCTTTCTTT. It translates to CSARVEWNTEAFF.